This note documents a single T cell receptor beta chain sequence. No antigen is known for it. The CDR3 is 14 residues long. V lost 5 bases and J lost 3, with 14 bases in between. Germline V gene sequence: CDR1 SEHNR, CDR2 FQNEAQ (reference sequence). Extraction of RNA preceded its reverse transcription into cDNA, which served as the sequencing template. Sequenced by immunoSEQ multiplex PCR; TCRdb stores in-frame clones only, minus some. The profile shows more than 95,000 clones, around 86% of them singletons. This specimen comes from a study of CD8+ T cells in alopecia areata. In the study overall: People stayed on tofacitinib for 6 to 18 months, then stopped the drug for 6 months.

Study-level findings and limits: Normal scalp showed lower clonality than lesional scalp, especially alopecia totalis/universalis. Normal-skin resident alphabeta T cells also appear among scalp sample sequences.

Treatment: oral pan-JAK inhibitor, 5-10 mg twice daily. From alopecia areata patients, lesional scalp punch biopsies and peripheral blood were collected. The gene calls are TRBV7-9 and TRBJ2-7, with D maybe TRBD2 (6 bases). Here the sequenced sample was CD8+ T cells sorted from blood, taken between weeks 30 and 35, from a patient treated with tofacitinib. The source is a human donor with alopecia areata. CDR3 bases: TGTGCCAGCAGCCACCGGGACTCTCACTACGAGCAGTACTTC. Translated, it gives CASSHRDSHYEQYF.